Listed below are T cell receptor beta chains from one sample, sequenced in a study of shared clonotypes between healthy human individuals. Generated by immunoSEQ multiplex PCR, the TCRdb table keeps only in-frame clones and is missing some. The table has over a million clones, around 78% seen once. The sample was memory CD4+ T cells from PBMCs. These receptors originate from a man in his late teens or twenties in good health. Some clones in this sample may be carry-over from other donors' samples. CDR3s include the opening cysteine and the closing phenylalanine or tryptophan. A D gene is named only where the DNA matches it firmly. Some rows have no size entry. The others give once, few or many, or a class for an expanded clone.

d_gene,v_gene,abundance,j_gene,CDR3aa,CDR3nt
TRBD1,TRBV29-1,-,TRBJ1-2,CSVGDREGYGYTF,TGCAGCGTGGGAGACAGGGAGGGCTATGGCTACACCTTC
-,TRBV7-2,-,TRBJ1-5,CASSLTGLQPQHF,TGTGCCAGCAGCTTAACTGGGTTACAGCCCCAGCATTTT
-,TRBV7-2,-,TRBJ2-6,CACSSHSSGANVLTF,TGTGCCTGCAGCTCCCACTCCTCTGGGGCCAACGTCCTGACTTTC
-,TRBV7-3,-,TRBJ1-2,CASSFDPRDYGYTF,TGTGCCAGCAGCTTCGACCCCAGAGACTATGGCTACACCTTC
-,TRBV5-1,-,TRBJ1-1,CASSLEGRLGTEAFF,TGCGCCAGCAGCTTGGAGGGCAGGCTGGGGACTGAAGCTTTCTTT
TRBD2,TRBV7-3,once,TRBJ2-3,CASSRLAAPDTQYF,TGTGCCAGCAGCCGACTAGCGGCCCCAGATACGCAGTATTTT
TRBD2,TRBV28,many,TRBJ2-3,CASSLDRGLAGALTDTQYF,TGTGCCAGCAGTTTGGACCGGGGACTAGCGGGAGCCCTCACAGATACGCAGTATTTT
-,TRBV5-4,few,TRBJ2-1,CASSLVGFHEQFF,TGTGCCAGCAGCTTGGTAGGGTTCCATGAGCAGTTCTTC
-,TRBV30,-,TRBJ1-2,CAWNPTGYYGYTF,TGTGCCTGGAACCCAACAGGATACTATGGCTACACCTTC
-,TRBV5-1,-,TRBJ2-5,CASRGGEGEVRETQYF,TGCGCCAGCAGGGGCGGAGAAGGGGAAGTAAGAGAGACCCAGTACTTC
-,TRBV7-7,many,TRBJ1-5,CASSPRQVYSNQPQHF,TGTGCCAGCAGCCCCCGACAAGTGTATAGCAATCAGCCCCAGCATTTT
-,TRBV28,-,TRBJ1-4,CATHRAGREKLFF,TGTGCCACCCACAGGGCCGGGCGGGAAAAACTGTTTTTT
-,TRBV4-3,-,TRBJ1-2,CASSQDAGTPTNYGYTF,TGCGCCAGCAGCCAAGATGCCGGGACACCGACTAACTATGGCTACACCTTC
-,TRBV14,-,TRBJ2-7,CASSQGLNSYEQYF,TGTGCCAGCAGCCAGGGACTTAACAGCTACGAGCAGTACTTC
TRBD1,TRBV19,-,TRBJ1-2,CASSIAPRTGDYGYTF,TGTGCCAGTAGTATAGCGCCGAGGACAGGGGACTATGGCTACACCTTC
-,TRBV7-2,-,TRBJ2-3,CASSPWTDTDTQYF,TGTGCCAGCAGCCCCTGGACAGACACAGATACGCAGTATTTT
-,TRBV28,few,TRBJ1-4,CASNVGAEEKLFF,TGTGCCAGCAATGTGGGGGCGGAGGAAAAACTGTTTTTT
-,TRBV28,-,TRBJ2-3,CASSLPGVTDTQYF,TGTGCCAGCAGTTTACCAGGGGTTACGGATACGCAGTATTTT
-,TRBV27,-,TRBJ2-5,CASSSHPRGTQYF,TGTGCCAGCAGTTCACACCCCCGGGGGACCCAGTACTTC
TRBD2,TRBV5-8,-,TRBJ2-6,CASNSGRGGANVLTF,TGTGCCAGCAATAGCGGGAGAGGTGGGGCCAACGTCCTGACTTTC
TRBD2,TRBV2,few,TRBJ2-7,CASSDMFRPSGIDSYEQYF,TGTGCCAGCAGTGACATGTTTCGGCCTAGCGGGATAGACTCCTACGAGCAGTACTTC
TRBD1,TRBV5-1,once,TRBJ2-6,CASSLPVGGGGANVLTF,TGCGCCAGCAGCTTGCCTGTAGGGGGCGGAGGGGCCAACGTCCTGACTTTC
TRBD1,TRBV18,few,TRBJ2-7,CASSPGQGEYEQYF,TGTGCCAGCTCACCAGGGCAGGGGGAGTACGAGCAGTACTTC
-,TRBV5-1,few,TRBJ2-5,CASSLGFGQETQYF,TGCGCCAGCAGCTTGGGTTTTGGCCAAGAGACCCAGTACTTC
-,TRBV7-3,-,TRBJ2-1,CASSLFRGEQFF,TGTGCCAGCAGCTTATTCCGGGGTGAGCAGTTCTTC
TRBD1,TRBV18,-,TRBJ2-7,CASSLRGTGLYEQYF,TGTGCCAGCTCCCTAAGAGGGACAGGGTTATACGAGCAGTACTTC
-,TRBV7-6,-,TRBJ1-4,CASSLVRQGNEKLFF,TGTGCCAGCAGCTTAGTGAGGCAGGGTAATGAAAAACTGTTTTTT
-,TRBV7-3,-,TRBJ1-3,CASSLLPPGVGGNTIYF,TGTGCCAGCAGCCTACTACCTCCGGGGGTTGGTGGAAACACCATATATTTT
TRBD2,TRBV5-1,-,TRBJ2-7,CASSSTLAGYEQYF,TGCGCCAGCAGCTCAACTTTAGCGGGGTACGAGCAGTACTTC
-,TRBV7-3,-,TRBJ1-1,CASGSSWGTEAFF,TGTGCCAGCGGGTCTTCCTGGGGCACTGAAGCTTTCTTT
-,TRBV18,-,TRBJ1-3,CASSPRGENTIYF,TGTGCCAGCTCACCACGAGGGGAAAACACCATATATTTT
TRBD1,TRBV28,-,TRBJ2-7,CASSYGQGASYEQYF,TGTGCCAGCAGCTACGGACAGGGGGCGTCCTACGAGCAGTACTTC
TRBD2,TRBV7-2,once,TRBJ2-7,CASSLAGGRGYEQYF,TGTGCCAGCAGCTTAGCCGGGGGGAGAGGCTACGAGCAGTACTTC
-,TRBV18,-,TRBJ2-7,CASSLGSNYEQYF,TGTGCCAGCTCTCTCGGGAGTAACTACGAGCAGTACTTC
-,TRBV11-2,-,TRBJ2-4,CASSPPVKPNIQYF,TGTGCCAGCAGCCCCCCGGTCAAACCCAACATTCAGTACTTC
-,TRBV2,-,TRBJ1-2,CASSEPRGAGGYTF,TGTGCCAGCAGTGAGCCCCGGGGGGCGGGTGGCTACACCTTC
-,TRBV30,-,TRBJ2-7,CAWSVSVRYEQYF,TGTGCCTGGAGTGTAAGTGTTCGCTACGAGCAGTACTTC
TRBD1,TRBV4-2,-,TRBJ1-2,CASSPGVGRGQGYGYTF,TGTGCCAGCAGCCCGGGAGTTGGCAGGGGGCAGGGCTATGGCTACACCTTC
TRBD2,TRBV18,-,TRBJ2-3,CASSSWPGTSDTDTQYF,TGTGCCAGCTCATCATGGCCCGGGACTAGCGACACAGATACGCAGTATTTT
TRBD2,TRBV10-3,-,TRBJ2-1,CAISTGEGNEQFF,TGTGCCATCAGTACCGGGGAGGGAAATGAGCAGTTCTTC
-,TRBV7-3,-,TRBJ2-5,CASSLHHQETQYF,TGTGCCAGCAGCTTGCACCACCAAGAGACCCAGTACTTC
-,TRBV20-1,-,TRBJ2-1,CSAIPGHRQFF,TGCAGTGCCATCCCGGGACATCGGCAGTTCTTC
-,TRBV28,-,TRBJ1-1,CASSPIGTGSTEAFF,TGTGCCAGCAGTCCCATCGGGACCGGGTCCACTGAAGCTTTCTTT
-,TRBV5-4,-,TRBJ2-5,CASSLGLRETQYF,TGTGCCAGCAGCTTGGGGCTTCGGGAGACCCAGTACTTC
-,TRBV18,-,TRBJ2-5,CASSPKKETQYF,TGTGCCAGCTCACCTAAGAAGGAGACCCAGTACTTC
-,TRBV4-1,-,TRBJ2-5,CASSHYHIGPTETQYF,TGCGCCAGCAGCCATTACCACATCGGACCTACGGAGACCCAGTACTTC
-,TRBV5-1,-,TRBJ2-1,CASSLWSSDEQFF,TGCGCCAGCAGCTTGTGGTCCTCGGATGAGCAGTTCTTC
TRBD1,TRBV7-7,-,TRBJ2-2,CASSGQGGTGELFF,TGTGCCAGCAGCGGACAGGGGGGCACCGGGGAGCTGTTTTTT
TRBD2,TRBV4-1,many,TRBJ2-7,CASSQDLTSGFYEQYF,TGCGCCAGCAGCCAAGATTTAACTAGCGGGTTCTACGAGCAGTACTTC